One sample yielded the 26 T cell receptor beta chains listed below, sequenced in a study of T cells in Graves' hyperthyroidism and ophthalmopathy. RNA transcripts gave rise to amplified TCR beta CDR3 regions. The HTBI primer set drove a first-round RT-PCR of the TCR CDR3. TCRdb redid the calling of the multiplex PCR reads with MiXCR, one entry per CDR3 protein. Of some 460,000 distinct CDR3 sequences listed, approximately 14% are singletons. The sample comprised blood. These receptors all stem from a woman in her late teens or twenties with Graves' hyperthyroidism.

This clonotype was recorded at least ten times. V usage is TRBV7-2 and J usage is TRBJ2-5; maybe TRBD2 (5 bases). The V gene's germline CDR1 is SGHTA and CDR2 FQGNSA. Trimming stripped 5 bases from V and 6 bases from J, with 22 bases between. CDR3 length: 16 amino acids. The CDR3 bases are TGTGCCAGCAGCCCGGTCTGGGAGCACCTCTTCCAGACCCAGTACTTC. It specifies CASSPVWEHLFQTQYF.

This clonotype has a handful of counts. CDR3: CASSPSATSLAGDLAKNIQYF. CDR3 coding DNA: TGTGCCAGCAGCCCTAGTGCCACTTCACTAGCGGGAGATCTAGCCAAAAACATTCAGTACTTC. The chain has TRBV7-9 and TRBJ2-4; 11 nucleotides agree with TRBD2. This CDR3 region has 21 residues. Trimming removed 5 bases from V and 0 bases from J; junction bases left unmatched: 18. CDR1 and CDR2 from the germline V gene are SEHNR and FQNEAQ (reference sequence). The variable domain in full, with the rest retrieved from reference TRBV7-9 and TRBJ2-4, is DTGVSQNPRHKITKRGQNVTFRCDPISEHNRLYWYRQTLGQGPEFLTYFQNEAQLEKSRLLSDRFSAERPKGSFSTLEIQRTEQGDSAMYLCASSPSATSLAGDLAKNIQYFGAGTRLSVL.

In the case of this clonotype: This may be a read error: a much more frequent sequence differs by one nucleotide. The chain uses TRBV6-1 and TRBJ2-5; D gene uncertain. The germline CDR1 and CDR2 sequences are MNHNS and SASEGT. V was clipped by 6 bases and J by 5 bases, with 16 bases between them. The CDR3 runs 14 residues. CDR3 in amino acids: CASRDQELTETQYF. In DNA form, the CDR3 reads TGTGCCAGCAGGGACCAAGAATTAACCGAGACCCAGTACTTC.

This clonotype was counted between two and nine times. This chain links TRBV5-4 with TRBJ2-3; D might be TRBD2 (6 bases). The CDR3 contains 16 residues. The germline V and J ends were trimmed by 4 bases and 2 bases, with 17 bases remaining between them. Germline V gene sequence: CDR1 SGHNT, CDR2 YYREEE (reference sequence). CDR3 coding DNA: TGTGCCAGCAGCCCCCCGGAGGGGTTTTCCACAGATACGCAGTATTTT. Protein product: CASSPPEGFSTDTQYF.

This chain joins TRBV7-9 and TRBJ1-6; D is possibly TRBD1 (5 bases). Germline assignment: CDR1 SEHNR and CDR2 FQNEAQ (reference sequence). V lost 7 bases to trimming and J lost 13 bases, with 14 bases between them. This CDR3 has 12 amino acids. CDR3 sequence (DNA): TGTGCCAGCACCGCCGGGGGGGAGCCCCTCCACTTT. This sequence encodes CASTAGGEPLHF.

This clonotype was observed at least ten times. The chain carries TRBV9 and TRBJ1-5; D gene uncertain. CDR3 size: 15 residues. Trimming cost V 0 bases and J 3 bases, with 10 bases left between them. Germline CDR1 and CDR2: SGDLS and YYNGEE. This CDR3 reads CASSVAGSHNQPQHF. DNA for the CDR3: TGTGCCAGCAGCGTAGCGGGCAGTCACAATCAGCCCCAGCATTTT.

This clonotype was seen at least ten times. V is TRBV18 and J is TRBJ1-3; 7 bases align to TRBD1. The CDR3 has 15 residues. Trimming removed 3 bases from V and 0 bases from J; junction bases left unmatched: 2. Germline loops: CDR1 KGHSH, CDR2 LQKENI. CDR3 nucleotide sequence: TGTGCCAGCTCACCGGGACAGAGCTCTGGAAACACCATATATTTT. This encodes CASSPGQSSGNTIYF.

There are many counts of this clonotype. This chain uses TRBV7-3 with TRBJ2-2; a weak D match, TRBD2 (5 bases). CDR3 length equals 15 residues. V was clipped by 9 bases and J by 3 bases, with 17 bases between them. CDR1 is SGHTA, CDR2 FQGTGA, per germline. The CDR3 DNA follows: TGTGCCAGTTCAATCGGGAACGTTGACACCGGGGAGCTGTTTTTT. It yields the protein CASSIGNVDTGELFF.

To note about this clonotype: Mismatch with germline at one junction end may stem from a read error. The chain combines TRBV20-1 with TRBJ2-2; D perhaps matches TRBD1 (6 bases). The length of the CDR3 is 15 residues. Germline assignment: CDR1 DFQATT and CDR2 SNEGSKA (reference sequence). CDR3 loop: CSARVTGRNTGELFF. The DNA of the CDR3 is TGCAGTGCCAGAGTGACAGGCCGGAACACCGGGGAGCTGTTTTTT.

This clonotype appeared once. V usage is TRBV27 and J usage is TRBJ2-6, with 11 nucleotides matching TRBD1. Germline V gene lookup returns CDR1 MNHEY and CDR2 SMNVEV (reference sequence). This CDR3 has 18 amino acids. V gave up 5 bases and J gave up 0 bases; unmatched junction bases: 6. The CDR3 sequence is CASSGGTGGDSGANVLTF. The CDR3 bases are TGTGCCAGCAGTGGGGGGACAGGGGGTGACTCTGGGGCCAACGTCCTGACTTTC.

This clonotype was recorded at least ten times. This chain uses TRBV2 with TRBJ2-2; D tentatively fits TRBD1 or TRBD2 (5 bases each). The CDR3 extends over 16 amino acids. Trimming shortened V by 1 base and J by 0 bases, and 9 bases separated the two germline ends. Germline CDR1 is SNHLY and CDR2 is FYNNEI. The CDR3 spells CASSEVGASNTGELFF. The CDR3 region has the DNA TGTGCCAGCAGTGAAGTCGGGGCATCGAACACCGGGGAGCTGTTTTTT.

This clonotype was seen at least ten times. The rearrangement links TRBV5-1 to TRBJ2-7; a weak D match, TRBD1 (5 bases). The V gene's germline CDR1 is SGHRS and CDR2 YFSETQ. The length of the CDR3 is 16 residues. Trimming cost V 3 bases and J 1 base, with 17 bases left between them. In DNA, the CDR3 is TGCGCCAGCAGCTCCCTAGATGGGAAGGGGTCCTACGAGCAGTACTTC. Protein sequence: CASSSLDGKGSYEQYF.

This clonotype was counted ten times or more. V and J are TRBV2 and TRBJ1-2; D remains ambiguous. The germline CDR1 and CDR2 sequences are SNHLY and FYNNEI. Deletions cut 4 bases from V and 6 bases from J, with 9 bases between. This CDR3 is 12 amino acids long. CDR3 in amino acids: CASSASGDGYTF. The DNA of the CDR3 is TGTGCCAGCAGTGCCTCCGGGGATGGCTACACCTTC.

In its sample, this clonotype was seen many times. The chain joins TRBV7-8 to TRBJ1-2; weak D call: TRBD1 (5 bases). The V gene's germline CDR1 is SGHVS and CDR2 FQNEAQ. This CDR3 has 15 amino acids. With 5 bases removed from V and 1 base from J, the gap between germline ends came to 14 bases. The CDR3 sequence is CASSPRTRLNYGYTF. The CDR3 bases are TGTGCCAGCAGCCCTAGGACACGACTTAACTATGGCTACACCTTC.

This clonotype was seen at least ten times. This rearrangement joins TRBV30 to TRBJ1-2; the match to TRBD1 covers 8 bases. The germline gives CDR1 GTSNPN, CDR2 SVGIG (reference sequence). This CDR3 has 13 amino acids. The V gene end was trimmed by 4 bases and the J gene end by 4 bases; junction bases not matched to a gene: 5. The CDR3 is CAWTPDRAYGYTF. As DNA, the CDR3 is TGTGCCTGGACTCCGGACAGGGCCTATGGCTACACCTTC.

This clonotype was detected many times. The chain joins TRBV6-1 to TRBJ1-5; the D gene is possibly TRBD1 (6 bases). This CDR3 spans 17 amino acids. Trimming took off 5 bases at V and 2 bases at J, with 19 bases between the two ends. Per germline, CDR1 MNHNS and CDR2 SASEGT. CDR3 amino acids: CASSLIGTGPRNQPQHF. The CDR3 DNA sequence: TGTGCCAGCAGTTTAATCGGTACAGGGCCGCGCAATCAGCCCCAGCATTTT.

This clonotype was seen at least ten times. This chain connects TRBV3-1 to TRBJ1-4; D gene ambiguous. This CDR3 has 16 residues. Trimming cost V 0 bases and J 7 bases, with 15 bases left between them. The germline gives CDR1 LGHDT, CDR2 YNNKEL (reference sequence). This CDR3 reads CASSQDQKRFGEKLFF. Written as DNA, the CDR3 is TGTGCCAGCAGCCAAGATCAGAAACGGTTTGGTGAAAAACTGTTTTTT.

In its sample, this clonotype was seen many times. The chain is built from TRBV20-1 and TRBJ2-3; D is unclear. Trimming shortened V by 2 bases and J by 5 bases, and 8 bases separated the two germline ends. Germline assignment: CDR1 DFQATT and CDR2 SNEGSKA (reference sequence). The CDR3 is made up of 12 amino acids. CDR3 loop: CSARLSGDTQYF. Written as DNA, the CDR3 is TGCAGTGCTAGACTTAGTGGAGATACGCAGTATTTT.

This chain connects TRBV10-3 to TRBJ2-1, with D possibly matching TRBD2 (5 bases). The CDR3 contains 13 residues. Germline loops: CDR1 ENHRY, CDR2 SYGVKD. V lost 10 bases and J lost 6, with 16 bases in between. CDR3: CATTRENINEQFF. CDR3 DNA sequence: TGTGCCACGACGAGGGAGAACATCAATGAGCAGTTCTTC.

This clonotype was recorded many times. The V gene is TRBV7-3, the J gene TRBJ2-3; 11 bases map to TRBD1. This CDR3 spans 16 amino acids. The V gene end was trimmed by 5 bases and the J gene end by 3 bases; junction bases not matched to a gene: 7. Germline loops: CDR1 SGHTA, CDR2 FQGTGA. As DNA, the CDR3 is TGTGCCAGCAGCAGGGGGACAGGGGGAAGGACAGATACGCAGTATTTT. It yields the protein CASSRGTGGRTDTQYF.

This clonotype has at least ten counts. This rearrangement joins TRBV3-1 to TRBJ2-3; a weak D match, TRBD2 (6 bases). V gave up 4 bases and J gave up 0 bases, with 11 bases separating them. The CDR3 has 15 amino acids. CDR1 and CDR2 from the germline V gene are LGHDT and YNNKEL (reference sequence). Here the CDR3 DNA reads TGTGCCAGCAGCCTACTCGGGACTAGCACAGATACGCAGTATTTT. Residues: CASSLLGTSTDTQYF.

This clonotype showed up just a few times. The rearrangement joins TRBV30 to TRBJ1-4, with D possibly TRBD1 on 5 matching bases. The ends were cut back, 7 bases at V and 8 bases at J, with 14 bases in the middle. The germline CDR1 and CDR2 sequences are GTSNPN and SVGIG (reference sequence). The CDR3 sequence is 12 residues long. The DNA for the CDR3 is TGTGCCTACCGGCCGGGGGGGGAAAAACTGTTTTTT. It specifies CAYRPGGEKLFF.

This clonotype occurred many times. The chain has TRBV30 and TRBJ1-4; the D gene is possibly TRBD1 (6 bases). V lost 2 bases, J lost 4 bases, and 14 bases lay in between. Germline V CDR1 and CDR2: GTSNPN, SVGIG (reference sequence). CDR3 length: 15 residues. The CDR3 region has the DNA TGTGCCTGGAGTCTGGGGGCTCGGGGTAATGAAAAACTGTTTTTT. This sequence encodes CAWSLGARGNEKLFF.

This clonotype was observed at least ten times. The rearrangement joins TRBV20-1 to TRBJ1-1; 8 bases map to TRBD1. Unmatched junction bases numbered 6, after V lost 6 bases and J lost 6 bases. CDR1 is DFQATT and CDR2 is SNEGSKA in the germline V gene (reference sequence). There are 12 residues in the CDR3. The CDR3 spells CSAKTGAAEAFF. CDR3 DNA: TGCAGTGCCAAGACAGGGGCGGCTGAAGCTTTCTTT.

V gene TRBV7-3 combines with J gene TRBJ2-2; the D is unclear. The CDR3 contains 14 residues. The V and J ends lost 2 bases and 6 bases respectively, with 10 bases between them. Germline CDR1 SGHTA, CDR2 FQGTGA. CDR3 protein: CASSLGLGSGELFF. In DNA form, the CDR3 reads TGTGCCAGCAGCTTAGGTTTGGGGTCCGGGGAGCTGTTTTTT.

This clonotype was seen at least ten times. The V gene is TRBV13, the J gene TRBJ2-6; 11 nucleotides match TRBD1. CDR1 is PRHDT and CDR2 is FYEKMQ in the germline V gene (reference sequence). CDR3 length: 18 amino acids. The junction had 4 bases not matched to a gene; V was cut back by 2 bases and J by 1 base. This CDR3 is CASSLFGTGGSGANVLTF. The CDR3 coding sequence is TGTGCCAGCAGCTTATTCGGGACAGGGGGGTCTGGGGCCAACGTCCTGACTTTC.